This TCR beta chain was sequenced for a study of graft-versus-host responses after intestinal transplantation. Assay: immunoSEQ multiplex PCR; the TCRdb copy retains only in-frame clones and omits some. The table lists around 97,000 clones, 93% of them singletons. Study-wide results and caveats: Among recipient marrow samples, GvH clones were found; some appeared first in ileum or blood.

The germline V gene has CDR1 SGHTA and CDR2 FQGNSA. V lost 5 bases and J 6 bases, leaving 17 bases between the germline ends. This CDR3 is built from 14 residues. On this clone itself: The antigen is unknown.

This TCR was recovered from a human donor who received an intestinal transplant. The rearrangement joins TRBV7-2 to TRBJ2-7; a weak D match, TRBD2 (6 bases). The material was unstimulated CD8+ T cells sorted from spleen or lymph node cells, obtained before intestinal transplant. The chain's CDR3 is CASSLALGGPEQYF. As DNA, the CDR3 is TGTGCCAGCAGCCTTGCCCTGGGAGGACCCGAGCAGTACTTC.